A single TCR beta chain is shown here with its context. The cDNA 3' end received a ligated oligonucleotide with a UMI. The first PCR ran roughly 4 cycles with an equimolar RC1.1 and RC1.2 beta primer mix. TCRdb recomputed calls from the UMI-ligation and nested PCR reads with MiXCR, one row per CDR3 protein. Among some 50,000 distinct CDR3 sequences listed, 11% were seen once. CDR1 MNHEY and CDR2 SVGAGI come from the germline V gene. Trimming took off 6 bases at V and 5 bases at J, with 25 bases between the two ends. This CDR3 is built from 17 residues. The record originates from a study of quantifying T cell responses using KT2 cells. Overall study context: TCR alpha and beta constant-region primers primed reverse transcription of RNA.

This receptor was taken from a human donor. V is TRBV6-5 and J is TRBJ1-2, with D perhaps TRBD1 (5 bases). Sequencing input: PBMCs spiked with cells of the T cell clone KT2. The DNA for the CDR3 is TGTGCCAGCAGCACGAGGGGCGCAGAGATAGGGCCTTATGGCTACACCTTC. Amino acid sequence: CASSTRGAEIGPYGYTF.